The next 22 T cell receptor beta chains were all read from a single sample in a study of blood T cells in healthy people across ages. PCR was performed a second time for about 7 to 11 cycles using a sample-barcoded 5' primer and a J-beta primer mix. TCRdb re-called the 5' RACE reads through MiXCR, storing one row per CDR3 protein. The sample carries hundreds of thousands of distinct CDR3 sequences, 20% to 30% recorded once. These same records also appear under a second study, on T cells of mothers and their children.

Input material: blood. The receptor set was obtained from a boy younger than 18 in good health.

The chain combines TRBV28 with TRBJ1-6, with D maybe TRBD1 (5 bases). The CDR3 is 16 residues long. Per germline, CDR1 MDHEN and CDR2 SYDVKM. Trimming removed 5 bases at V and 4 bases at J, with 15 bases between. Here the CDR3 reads CASSRTGLVYNSPLHF. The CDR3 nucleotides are TGTGCCAGCAGTCGTACGGGGCTAGTTTATAATTCACCCCTCCACTTT.

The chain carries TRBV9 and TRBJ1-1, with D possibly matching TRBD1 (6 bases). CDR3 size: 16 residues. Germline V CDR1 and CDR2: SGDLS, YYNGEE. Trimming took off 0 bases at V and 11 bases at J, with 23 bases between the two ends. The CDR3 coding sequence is TGTGCCAGCAGCGTAGGGGCAGAGGGGTTACGACAGGAGGCTTTCTTT. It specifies CASSVGAEGLRQEAFF.

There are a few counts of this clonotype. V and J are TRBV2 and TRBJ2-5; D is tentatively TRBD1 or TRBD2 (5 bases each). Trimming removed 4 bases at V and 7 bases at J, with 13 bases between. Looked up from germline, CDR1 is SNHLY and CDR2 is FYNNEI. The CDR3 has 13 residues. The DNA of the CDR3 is TGTGCCAGCAGTGCCGACGATGGGGGGACCCAGTACTTC. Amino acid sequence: CASSADDGGTQYF.

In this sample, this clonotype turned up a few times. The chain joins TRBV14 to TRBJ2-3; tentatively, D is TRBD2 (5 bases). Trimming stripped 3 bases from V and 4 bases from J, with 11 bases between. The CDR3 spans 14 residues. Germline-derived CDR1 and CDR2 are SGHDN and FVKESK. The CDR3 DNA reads TGTGCCAGCAGCCAGGGCCCGGGGTCAGATACGCAGTATTTT. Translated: CASSQGPGSDTQYF.

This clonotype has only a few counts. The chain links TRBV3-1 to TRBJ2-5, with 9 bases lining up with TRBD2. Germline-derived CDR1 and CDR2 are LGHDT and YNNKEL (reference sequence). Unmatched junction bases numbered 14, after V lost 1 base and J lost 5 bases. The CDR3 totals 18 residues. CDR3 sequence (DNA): TGTGCCAGCAGCCAAGGGTGGAGCGGGGGGCCTCGGACGGAGACCCAGTACTTC. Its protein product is CASSQGWSGGPRTETQYF.

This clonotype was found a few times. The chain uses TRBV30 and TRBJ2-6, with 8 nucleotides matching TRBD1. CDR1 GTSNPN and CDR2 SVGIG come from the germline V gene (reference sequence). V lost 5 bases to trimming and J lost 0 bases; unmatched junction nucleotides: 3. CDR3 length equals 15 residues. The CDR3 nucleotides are TGTGCCTGGGGCACAGGGGGCTCTGGGGCCAACGTCCTGACTTTC. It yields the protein CAWGTGGSGANVLTF.

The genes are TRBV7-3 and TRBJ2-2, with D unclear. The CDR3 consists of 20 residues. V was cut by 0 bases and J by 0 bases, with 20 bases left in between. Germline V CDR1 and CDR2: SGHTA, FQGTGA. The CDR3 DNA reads TGTGCCAGCAGCTTAACGCCTTCCTATTATCTCCGCGCGAACACCGGGGAGCTGTTTTTT. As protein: CASSLTPSYYLRANTGELFF.

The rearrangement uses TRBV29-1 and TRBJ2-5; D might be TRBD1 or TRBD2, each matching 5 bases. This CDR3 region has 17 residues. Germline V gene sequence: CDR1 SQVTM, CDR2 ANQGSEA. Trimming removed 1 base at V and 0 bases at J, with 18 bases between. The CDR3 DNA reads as TGCAGCGTTGAAGCCGGCCTCGGGACGTCAAACCAAGAGACCCAGTACTTC. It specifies CSVEAGLGTSNQETQYF.

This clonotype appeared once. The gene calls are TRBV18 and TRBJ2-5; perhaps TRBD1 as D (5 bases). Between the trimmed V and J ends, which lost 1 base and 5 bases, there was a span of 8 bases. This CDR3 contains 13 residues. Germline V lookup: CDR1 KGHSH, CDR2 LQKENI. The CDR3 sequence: CASSPLPGETQYF. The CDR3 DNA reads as TGTGCCAGCTCACCACTACCAGGGGAGACCCAGTACTTC. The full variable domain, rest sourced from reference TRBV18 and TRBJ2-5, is NAGVMQNPRHLVRRRGQEARLRCSPMKGHSHVYWYRQLPEEGLKFMVYLQKENIIDESGMPKERFSAEFPKEGPSILRIQQVVRGDSAAYFCASSPLPGETQYFGPGTRLLVL.

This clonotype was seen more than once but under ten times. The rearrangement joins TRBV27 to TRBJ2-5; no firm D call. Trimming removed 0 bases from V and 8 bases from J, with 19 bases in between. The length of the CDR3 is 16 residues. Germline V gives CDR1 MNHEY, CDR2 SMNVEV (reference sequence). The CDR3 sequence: CASSLSSRLDVGTQYF. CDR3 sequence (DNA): TGTGCCAGCAGTTTATCCTCCCGACTGGACGTGGGCACCCAGTACTTC.

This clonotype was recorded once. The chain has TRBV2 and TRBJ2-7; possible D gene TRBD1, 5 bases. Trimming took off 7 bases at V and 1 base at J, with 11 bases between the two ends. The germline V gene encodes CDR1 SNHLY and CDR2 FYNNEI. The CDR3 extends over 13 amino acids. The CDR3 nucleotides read TGTGCCAGCAAACCTGGGGCTTCCTACGAGCAGTACTTC. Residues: CASKPGASYEQYF.

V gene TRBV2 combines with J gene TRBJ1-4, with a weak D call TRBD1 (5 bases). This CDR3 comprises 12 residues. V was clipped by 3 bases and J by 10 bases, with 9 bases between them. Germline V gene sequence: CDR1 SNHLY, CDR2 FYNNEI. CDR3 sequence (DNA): TGTGCCAGCAGTGACACTGGGGGAAAACTGTTTTTT. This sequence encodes CASSDTGGKLFF.

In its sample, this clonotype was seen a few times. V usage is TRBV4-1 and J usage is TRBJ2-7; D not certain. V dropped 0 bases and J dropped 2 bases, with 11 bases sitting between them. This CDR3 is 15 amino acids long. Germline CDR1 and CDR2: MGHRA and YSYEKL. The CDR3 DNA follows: TGCGCCAGCAGCCAAGATTTGAGGCGGACCTACGAGCAGTACTTC. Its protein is CASSQDLRRTYEQYF.

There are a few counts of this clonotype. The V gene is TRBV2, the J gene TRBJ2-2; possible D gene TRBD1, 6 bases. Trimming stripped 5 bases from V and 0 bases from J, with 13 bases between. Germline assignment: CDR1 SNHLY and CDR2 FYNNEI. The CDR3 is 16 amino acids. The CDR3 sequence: CASSWTDLSNTGELFF. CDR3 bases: TGTGCCAGCAGTTGGACAGACTTATCGAACACCGGGGAGCTGTTTTTT.

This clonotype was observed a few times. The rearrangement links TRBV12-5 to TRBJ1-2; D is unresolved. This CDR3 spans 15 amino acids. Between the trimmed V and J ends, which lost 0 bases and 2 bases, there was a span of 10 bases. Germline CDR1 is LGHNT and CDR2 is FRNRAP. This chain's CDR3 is CASGLVYVRNYGYTF. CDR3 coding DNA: TGTGCTAGTGGTTTGGTATATGTCAGAAACTATGGCTACACCTTC.

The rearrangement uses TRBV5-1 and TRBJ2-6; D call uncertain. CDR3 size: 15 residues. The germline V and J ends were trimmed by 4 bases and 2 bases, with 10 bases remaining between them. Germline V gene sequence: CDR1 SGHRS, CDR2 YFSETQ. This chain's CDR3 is CASSTAEPGANVLTF. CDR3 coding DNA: TGCGCCAGCAGCACCGCCGAACCTGGGGCCAACGTCCTGACTTTC.

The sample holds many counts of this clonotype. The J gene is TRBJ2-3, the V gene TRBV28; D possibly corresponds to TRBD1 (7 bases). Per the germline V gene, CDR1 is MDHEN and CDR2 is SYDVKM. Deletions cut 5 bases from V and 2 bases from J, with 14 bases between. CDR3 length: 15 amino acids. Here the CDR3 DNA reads TGTGCCAGCAGTCCCAGGGGGGCCCTCACAGATACGCAGTATTTT. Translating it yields CASSPRGALTDTQYF.

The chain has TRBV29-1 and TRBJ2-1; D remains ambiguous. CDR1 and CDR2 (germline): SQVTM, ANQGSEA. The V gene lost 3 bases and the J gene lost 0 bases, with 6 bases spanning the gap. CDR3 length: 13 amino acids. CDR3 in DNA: TGCAGCGTTGACTCTCCCTCCTACAATGAGCAGTTCTTC. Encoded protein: CSVDSPSYNEQFF.

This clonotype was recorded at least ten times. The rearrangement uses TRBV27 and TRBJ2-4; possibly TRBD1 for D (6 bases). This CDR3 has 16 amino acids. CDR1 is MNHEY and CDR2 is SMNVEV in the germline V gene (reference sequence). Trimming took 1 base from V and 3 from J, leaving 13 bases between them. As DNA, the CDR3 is TGTGCCAGCAGTTTATATTCCAGGGGTGTCAAAAACATTCAGTACTTC. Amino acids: CASSLYSRGVKNIQYF.

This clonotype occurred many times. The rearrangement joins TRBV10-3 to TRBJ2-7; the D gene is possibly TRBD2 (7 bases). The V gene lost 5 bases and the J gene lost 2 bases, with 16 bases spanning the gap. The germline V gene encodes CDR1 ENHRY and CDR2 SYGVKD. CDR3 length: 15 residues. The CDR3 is CAISYSRGAAYEQYF. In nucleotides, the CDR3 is TGTGCCATCAGTTATTCCCGGGGGGCCGCCTACGAGCAGTACTTC.

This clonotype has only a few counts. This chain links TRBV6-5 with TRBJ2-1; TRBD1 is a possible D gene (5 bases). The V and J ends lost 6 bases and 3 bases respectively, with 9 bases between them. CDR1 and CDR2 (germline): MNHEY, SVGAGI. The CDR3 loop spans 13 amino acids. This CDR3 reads CASRGDYYNEQFF. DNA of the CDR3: TGTGCCAGCAGAGGGGATTACTACAATGAGCAGTTCTTC.

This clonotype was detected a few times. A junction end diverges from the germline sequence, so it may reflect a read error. The CDR3 is CASSHSGLNRAYEQYF. CDR3 in DNA: TGTGCCAGCAGCCATTCCGGGCTTAACCGGGCCTACGAGCAGTACTTT. V and J are TRBV3-1 and TRBJ2-7; D unclear. CDR3 length: 16 amino acids. Germline V gene sequence: CDR1 LGHDT, CDR2 YNNKEL (reference sequence).